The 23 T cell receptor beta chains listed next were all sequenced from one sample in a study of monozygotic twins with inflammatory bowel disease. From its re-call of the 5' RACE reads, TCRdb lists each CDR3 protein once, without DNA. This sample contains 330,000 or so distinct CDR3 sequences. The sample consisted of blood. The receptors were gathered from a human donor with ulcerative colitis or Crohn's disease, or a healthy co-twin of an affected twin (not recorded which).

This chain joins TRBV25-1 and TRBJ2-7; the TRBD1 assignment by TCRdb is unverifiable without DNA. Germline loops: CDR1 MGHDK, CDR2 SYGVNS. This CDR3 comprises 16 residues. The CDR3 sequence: CASSGRWAGGAYEQYF.

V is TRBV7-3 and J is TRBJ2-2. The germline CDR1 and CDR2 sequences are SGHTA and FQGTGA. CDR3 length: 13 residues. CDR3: CASSLQVAGELFF.

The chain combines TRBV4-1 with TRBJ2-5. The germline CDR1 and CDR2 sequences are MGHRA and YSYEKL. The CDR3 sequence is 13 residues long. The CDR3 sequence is CASRPTWQETQYF.

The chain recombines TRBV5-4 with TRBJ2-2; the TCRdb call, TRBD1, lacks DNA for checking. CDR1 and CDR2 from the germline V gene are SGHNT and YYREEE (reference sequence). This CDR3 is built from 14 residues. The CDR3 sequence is CASSSRDREGELFF.

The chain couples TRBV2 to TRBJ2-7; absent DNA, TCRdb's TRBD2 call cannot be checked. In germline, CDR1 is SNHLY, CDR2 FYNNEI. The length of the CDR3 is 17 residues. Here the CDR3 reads CASSGGTSGGYSYEQYF.

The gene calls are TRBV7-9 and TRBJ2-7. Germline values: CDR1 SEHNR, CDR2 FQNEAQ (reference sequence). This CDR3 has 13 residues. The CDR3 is CASSLGVNYEQYF. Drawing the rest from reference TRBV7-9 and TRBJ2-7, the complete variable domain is DTGVSQNPRHKITKRGQNVTFRCDPISEHNRLYWYRQTLGQGPEFLTYFQNEAQLEKSRLLSDRFSAERPKGSFSTLEIQRTEQGDSAMYLCASSLGVNYEQYFGPGTRLTVT.

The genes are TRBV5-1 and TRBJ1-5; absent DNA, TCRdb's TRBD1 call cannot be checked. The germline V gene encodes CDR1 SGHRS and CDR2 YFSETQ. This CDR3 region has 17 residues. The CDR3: CASSLSPQGATNQPQHF.

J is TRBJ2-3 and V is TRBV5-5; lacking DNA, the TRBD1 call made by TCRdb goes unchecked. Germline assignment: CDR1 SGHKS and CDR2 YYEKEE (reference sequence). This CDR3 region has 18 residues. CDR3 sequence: CASSLSVLAGARTDTQYF.

The CDR3 region is CASSPSGPDNEQFF. The chain is built from TRBV6-1 and TRBJ2-1; lacking DNA, the TRBD2 call made by TCRdb goes unchecked. CDR1 is MNHNS and CDR2 is SASEGT in the germline V gene. The CDR3 sequence is 14 residues long.

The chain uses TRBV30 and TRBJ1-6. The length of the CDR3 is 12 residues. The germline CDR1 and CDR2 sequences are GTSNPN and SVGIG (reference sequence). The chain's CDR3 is CAWDRINSPLHF.

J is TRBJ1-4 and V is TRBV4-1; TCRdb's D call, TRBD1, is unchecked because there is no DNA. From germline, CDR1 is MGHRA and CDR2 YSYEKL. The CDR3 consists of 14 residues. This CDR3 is CASSQASSGEKLFF.

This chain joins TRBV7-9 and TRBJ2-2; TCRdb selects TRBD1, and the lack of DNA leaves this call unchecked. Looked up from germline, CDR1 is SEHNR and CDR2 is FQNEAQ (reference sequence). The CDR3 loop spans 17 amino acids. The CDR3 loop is CASSSLGTSGSTGELFF.

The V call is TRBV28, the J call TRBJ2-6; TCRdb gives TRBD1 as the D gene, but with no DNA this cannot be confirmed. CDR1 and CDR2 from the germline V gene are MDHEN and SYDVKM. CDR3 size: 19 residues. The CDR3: CASSLPPWTTNTGANVLTF.

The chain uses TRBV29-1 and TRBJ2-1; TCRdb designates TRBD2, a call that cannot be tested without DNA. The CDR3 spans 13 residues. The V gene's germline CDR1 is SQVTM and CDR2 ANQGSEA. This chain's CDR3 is CSLSGIAYNEQFF.

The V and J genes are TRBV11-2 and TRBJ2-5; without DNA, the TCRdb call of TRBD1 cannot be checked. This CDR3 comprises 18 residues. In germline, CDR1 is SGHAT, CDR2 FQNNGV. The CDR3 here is CASSLGSGGFRPQETQYF.

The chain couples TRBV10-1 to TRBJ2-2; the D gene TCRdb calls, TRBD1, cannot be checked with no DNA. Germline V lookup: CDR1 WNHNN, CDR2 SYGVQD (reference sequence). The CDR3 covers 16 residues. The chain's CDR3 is CASTNRIGDNTGELFF.

This CDR3 reads CASSLVTSGIGETQYF. This sequence joins TRBV7-9 and TRBJ2-5; TCRdb's D call of TRBD2 is untestable without DNA. This CDR3 has 16 residues. Germline V gene sequence: CDR1 SEHNR, CDR2 FQNEAQ (reference sequence).

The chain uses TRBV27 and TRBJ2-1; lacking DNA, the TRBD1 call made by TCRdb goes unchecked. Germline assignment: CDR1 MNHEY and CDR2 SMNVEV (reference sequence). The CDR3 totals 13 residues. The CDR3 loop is CASTRLQGNEQFF.

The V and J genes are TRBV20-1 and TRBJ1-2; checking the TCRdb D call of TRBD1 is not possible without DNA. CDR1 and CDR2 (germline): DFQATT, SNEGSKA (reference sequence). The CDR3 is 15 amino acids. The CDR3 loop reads CSAQLGSDRAYGYTF.

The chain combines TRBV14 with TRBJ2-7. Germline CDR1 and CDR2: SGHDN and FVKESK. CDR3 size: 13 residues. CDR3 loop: CASSQYDGYEQYF. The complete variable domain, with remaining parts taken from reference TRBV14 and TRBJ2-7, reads EAGVTQFPSHSVIEKGQTVTLRCDPISGHDNLYWYRRVMGKEIKFLLHFVKESKQDESGMPNNRFLAERTGGTYSTLKVQPAELEDSGVYFCASSQYDGYEQYFGPGTRLTVT.

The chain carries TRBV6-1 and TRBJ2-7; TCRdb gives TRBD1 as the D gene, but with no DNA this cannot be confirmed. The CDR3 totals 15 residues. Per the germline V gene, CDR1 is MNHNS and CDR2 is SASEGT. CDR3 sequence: CASSPDRRPLYEQYF.

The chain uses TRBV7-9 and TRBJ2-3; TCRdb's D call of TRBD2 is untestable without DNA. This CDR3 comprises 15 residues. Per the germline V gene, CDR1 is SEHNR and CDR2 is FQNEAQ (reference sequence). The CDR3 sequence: CASSLEGTSWNTQYF. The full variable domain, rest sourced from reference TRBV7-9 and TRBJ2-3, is DTGVSQNPRHKITKRGQNVTFRCDPISEHNRLYWYRQTLGQGPEFLTYFQNEAQLEKSRLLSDRFSAERPKGSFSTLEIQRTEQGDSAMYLCASSLEGTSWNTQYFGPGTRLTVL.

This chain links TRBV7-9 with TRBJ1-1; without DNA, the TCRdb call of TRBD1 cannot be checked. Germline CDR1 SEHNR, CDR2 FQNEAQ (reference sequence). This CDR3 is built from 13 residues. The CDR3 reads CASSLKGGTEAFF.